One sample yielded the 19 T cell receptor beta chains listed below, sequenced in a study of glioma-infiltrating T cells after dendritic cell vaccination. Produced via immunoSEQ multiplex PCR; TCRdb's table is partial and in-frame only. The sample lists about 50,000 clones; roughly 90% were seen once. Time point meaning: after dendritic cell vaccination, including at tumor progression/relapse. The material sequenced was blood, taken after dendritic cell vaccination. All receptors come from a human donor with glioblastoma.

V usage is TRBV13 and J usage is TRBJ1-2; TRBD1 aligns across 9 bases. CDR3 size: 14 residues. Germline trimming cut 5 bases from V and 4 bases from J; bases unmatched to any gene: 5. Germline V CDR1 and CDR2: PRHDT, FYEKMQ (reference sequence). CDR3 amino acids: CASSIGQGTYGYTF. CDR3 DNA: TGTGCCAGCAGCATCGGACAGGGGACCTATGGCTACACCTTC.

The gene calls are TRBV7-9 and TRBJ2-1; D is perhaps TRBD1 (5 bases). The ends were cut back, 5 bases at V and 8 bases at J, with 19 bases in the middle. This CDR3 spans 15 amino acids. Germline V gives CDR1 SEHNR, CDR2 FQNEAQ (reference sequence). This CDR3 is CASSPPGFPSHEQFF. In DNA, the CDR3 is TGTGCCAGCAGCCCCCCAGGGTTTCCATCCCATGAGCAGTTCTTC. The variable domain in full, with the rest retrieved from reference TRBV7-9 and TRBJ2-1, is DTGVSQNPRHKITKRGQNVTFRCDPISEHNRLYWYRQTLGQGPEFLTYFQNEAQLEKSRLLSDRFSAERPKGSFSTLEIQRTEQGDSAMYLCASSPPGFPSHEQFFGPGTRLTVL.

V is TRBV7-9 and J is TRBJ1-1; D not resolved. This CDR3 is built from 11 residues. Germline CDR1 reads SEHNR; CDR2 reads FQNEAQ (reference sequence). Trimming cost V 1 base and J 8 bases, with 5 bases left between them. The CDR3 spells CASSLGSEAFF. The CDR3 nucleotides read TGTGCCAGCAGCTTAGGAAGCGAAGCTTTCTTT.

The chain recombines TRBV5-4 with TRBJ2-1, with 7 bases aligning to TRBD2. With V trimmed by 4 bases and J by 2 bases, 9 bases remained unmatched. This CDR3 contains 16 residues. Germline loops: CDR1 SGHNT, CDR2 YYREEE (reference sequence). DNA of the CDR3: TGTGCCAGCAGCCCCTGGGGCGGGGGAGCCTACAATGAGCAGTTCTTC. It specifies CASSPWGGGAYNEQFF. Drawing the rest from reference TRBV5-4 and TRBJ2-1, the complete variable domain is ETGVTQSPTHLIKTRGQQVTLRCSSQSGHNTVSWYQQALGQGPQFIFQYYREEENGRGNFPPRFSGLQFPNYSSELNVNALELDDSALYLCASSPWGGGAYNEQFFGPGTRLTVL.

The chain carries TRBV6-6 and TRBJ1-1; 10 bases are a match to TRBD1. From germline, CDR1 is MNHNY and CDR2 SVGAGI (reference sequence). CDR3 size: 15 residues. The V gene end was trimmed by 0 bases and the J gene end by 6 bases; junction bases not matched to a gene: 4. The CDR3 spells CASSYSGTGVSEAFF. The DNA for the CDR3 is TGTGCCAGCAGTTACTCCGGGACAGGGGTCTCTGAAGCTTTCTTT.

The chain links TRBV5-4 to TRBJ2-1; no clear D gene. Trimming removed 3 bases at V and 5 bases at J, with 6 bases between. The CDR3 runs to 12 residues. The germline CDR1 and CDR2 sequences are SGHNT and YYREEE (reference sequence). In DNA, the CDR3 is TGTGCCAGCAGCTCCCGCGACAATGAGCAGTTCTTC. This translates into CASSSRDNEQFF.

The chain recombines TRBV7-2 with TRBJ2-3, with TRBD2 matching over 11 bases. Germline V gives CDR1 SGHTA, CDR2 FQGNSA. Trimming cost V 6 bases and J 3 bases; bases outside gene matches: 2. The CDR3 loop spans 14 amino acids. CDR3 sequence: CASRVAGGTDTQYF. In DNA, the CDR3 is TGTGCCAGCAGGGTAGCGGGAGGGACAGATACGCAGTATTTT. Filled out from reference TRBV7-2 and TRBJ2-3, the complete variable domain reads GAGVSQSPSNKVTEKGKDVELRCDPISGHTALYWYRQSLGQGLEFLIYFQGNSAPDKSGLPSDRFSAERTGGSVSTLTIQRTQQEDSAVYLCASRVAGGTDTQYFGPGTRLTVL.

This clone appeared a few times. This sequence joins TRBV21-1 and TRBJ2-5; whether TRBD2, the table's D call, matches the DNA was not checked. TRBV21-1 is an annotated pseudogene. The CDR3 totals 16 residues. The CDR3 reads CASSSTLAGGQETQYF. The CDR3 nucleotides are TGTGCCAGCAGCAGCACACTAGCGGGAGGGCAAGAGACCCAGTACTTC.

The genes are TRBV7-9 and TRBJ2-1; TRBD2 matches at 7 bases. The CDR3 contains 16 residues. J gave up 4 bases and V 5 bases, and 11 bases lay outside the gene matches. CDR1 is SEHNR and CDR2 is FQNEAQ in the germline V gene (reference sequence). The CDR3 nucleotides read TGTGCCAGCAGCCGCAGCGCGGGGGTGGGATACAATGAGCAGTTCTTC. Translated: CASSRSAGVGYNEQFF.

The V gene is TRBV6-1, the J gene TRBJ1-5, with D maybe TRBD1 (5 bases). Germline CDR1 reads MNHNS; CDR2 reads SASEGT. The CDR3 is 15 residues long. Deletions cut 0 bases from V and 7 bases from J, with 13 bases between. The CDR3 loop is CASSEAGQGWQPQHF. The CDR3 coding sequence is TGTGCCAGCAGTGAAGCTGGTCAGGGTTGGCAGCCCCAGCATTTT.

The chain has TRBV19 and TRBJ1-1; possibly TRBD1 for D (6 bases). The CDR3 covers 16 residues. CDR1 is LNHDA and CDR2 is SQIVND in the germline V gene (reference sequence). Trimming left V 4 bases short and J 4 bases short, with 19 bases between. This CDR3 reads CASSNDRGGRTTEAFF. The CDR3, as DNA: TGTGCCAGTAGTAACGATAGGGGGGGCCGAACCACTGAAGCTTTCTTT.

The V and J genes are TRBV27 and TRBJ1-2, with D possibly matching TRBD1 (6 bases). CDR1 is MNHEY, CDR2 SMNVEV, per germline (reference sequence). This CDR3 contains 14 residues. Trimming shortened V by 5 bases and J by 4 bases, and 14 bases separated the two germline ends. DNA for the CDR3: TGTGCCAGCAGTGCCTCGGGACACATCTATGGCTACACCTTC. Protein product: CASSASGHIYGYTF.

The rearrangement uses TRBV28 and TRBJ2-7; the D gene is possibly TRBD1 (8 bases). Germline V lookup: CDR1 MDHEN, CDR2 SYDVKM. There are 14 residues in the CDR3. The V gene lost 3 bases and the J gene lost 6 bases, with 15 bases spanning the gap. The CDR3 loop is CASSLTGEGPEQYF. The CDR3 DNA reads TGTGCCAGCAGTTTGACAGGGGAGGGTCCCGAGCAGTACTTC.

The V call is TRBV7-3, the J call TRBJ2-1, with 7 bases identical to TRBD1. Trimming at V came to 5 bases and at J to 4 bases, leaving 5 bases not matched to a gene. Germline V CDR1 and CDR2: SGHTA, FQGTGA. This CDR3 is 14 amino acids long. CDR3 sequence: CASSLGQPYNEQFF. The CDR3 coding sequence is TGTGCCAGCAGCCTGGGACAGCCATACAATGAGCAGTTCTTC.

The gene calls are TRBV28 and TRBJ1-2, with TRBD1 identical over 9 bases. V shed 5 bases, J shed 6 bases, and the junction held 10 bases outside the gene matches. The CDR3 has 15 residues. The V gene's germline CDR1 is MDHEN and CDR2 SYDVKM. CDR3 DNA sequence: TGTGCCAGCAGTCTTGGACAGGGGTTGGGGAATGGCTACACCTTC. Residues: CASSLGQGLGNGYTF.

V gene TRBV9 combines with J gene TRBJ2-5; perhaps TRBD2 as D (5 bases). Trimming stripped 4 bases from V and 6 bases from J, with 13 bases between. In germline, CDR1 is SGDLS, CDR2 YYNGEE. This CDR3 contains 13 residues. CDR3 DNA: TGTGCCAGCAGCCTGGACTCGGGGAAGACCCAGTACTTC. Its translation: CASSLDSGKTQYF.

The CDR3 spells CAGGILAGGAEQFF. The DNA for the CDR3 is TGTGCCGGGGGCATCCTAGCGGGAGGGGCTGAGCAGTTCTTC. The chain links TRBV7-9 to TRBJ2-1, with TRBD2 matching over 12 bases. The CDR3 spans 14 residues. V lost 11 bases, J lost 9 bases, and 11 bases stayed unmatched. CDR1 is SEHNR and CDR2 is FQNEAQ in the germline V gene (reference sequence). The full variable domain, rest sourced from reference TRBV7-9 and TRBJ2-1, is DTGVSQNPRHKITKRGQNVTFRCDPISEHNRLYWYRQTLGQGPEFLTYFQNEAQLEKSRLLSDRFSAERPKGSFSTLEIQRTEQGDSAMYLCAGGILAGGAEQFFGPGTRLTVL.

The V call is TRBV6-6, the J call TRBJ1-1; the D gene is possibly TRBD1 (5 bases). This CDR3 is built from 16 residues. The germline V and J ends were trimmed by 2 bases and 2 bases, with 15 bases remaining between them. From germline, CDR1 is MNHNY and CDR2 SVGAGI (reference sequence). CDR3 nucleotides: TGTGCCAGCAGTTACCCAGAATACAGGAAAAACACTGAAGCTTTCTTT. Translating it yields CASSYPEYRKNTEAFF.

The chain recombines TRBV5-6 with TRBJ2-7; D ambiguous. V was cut by 1 base and J by 3 bases, with 11 bases left in between. The CDR3 covers 14 residues. Germline lookup yields CDR1 SGHDT and CDR2 YYEEEE. The CDR3 loop reads CASSLFERHYEQYF. CDR3 bases: TGTGCCAGCAGCTTGTTTGAGAGACACTACGAGCAGTACTTC.